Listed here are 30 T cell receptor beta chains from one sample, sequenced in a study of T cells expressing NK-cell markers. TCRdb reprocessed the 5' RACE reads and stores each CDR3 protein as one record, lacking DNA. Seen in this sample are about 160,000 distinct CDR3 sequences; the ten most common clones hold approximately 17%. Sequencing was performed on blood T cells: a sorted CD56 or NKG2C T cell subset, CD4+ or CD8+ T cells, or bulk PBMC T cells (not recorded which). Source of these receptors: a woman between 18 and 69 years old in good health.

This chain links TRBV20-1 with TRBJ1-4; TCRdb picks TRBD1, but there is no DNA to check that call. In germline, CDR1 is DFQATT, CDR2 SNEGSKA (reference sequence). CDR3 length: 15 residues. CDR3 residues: CSASSPRQGGEKLFF.

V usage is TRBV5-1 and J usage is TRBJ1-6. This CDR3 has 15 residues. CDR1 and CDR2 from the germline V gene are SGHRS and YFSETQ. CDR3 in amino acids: CASSLEAGNNSPLHF.

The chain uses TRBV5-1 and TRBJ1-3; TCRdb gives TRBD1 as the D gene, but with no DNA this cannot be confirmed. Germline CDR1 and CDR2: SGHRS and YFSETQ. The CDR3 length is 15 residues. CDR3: CASSRDSNSGNTIYF.

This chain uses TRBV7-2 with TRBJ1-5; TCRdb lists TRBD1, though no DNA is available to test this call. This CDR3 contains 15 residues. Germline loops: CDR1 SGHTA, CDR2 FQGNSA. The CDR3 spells CASSPGQGSNQPQHF.

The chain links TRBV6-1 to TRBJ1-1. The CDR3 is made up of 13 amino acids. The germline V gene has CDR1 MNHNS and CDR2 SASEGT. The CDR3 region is CASSEEGWTEAFF.

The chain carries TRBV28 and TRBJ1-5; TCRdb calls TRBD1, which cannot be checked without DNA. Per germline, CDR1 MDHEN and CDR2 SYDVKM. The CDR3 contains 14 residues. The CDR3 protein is CASVPGDSNQPQHF.

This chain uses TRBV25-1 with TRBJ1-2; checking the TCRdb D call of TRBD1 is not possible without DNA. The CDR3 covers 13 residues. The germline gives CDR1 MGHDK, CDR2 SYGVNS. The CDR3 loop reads CASSEGGRYGYTF.

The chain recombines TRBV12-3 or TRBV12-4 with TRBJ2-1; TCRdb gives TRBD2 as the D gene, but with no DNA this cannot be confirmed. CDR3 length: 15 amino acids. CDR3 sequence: CATSLSPTPPVGQFF.

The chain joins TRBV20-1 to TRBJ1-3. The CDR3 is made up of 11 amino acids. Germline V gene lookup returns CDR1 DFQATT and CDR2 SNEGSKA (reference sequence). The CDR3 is CSANRGNTIYF.

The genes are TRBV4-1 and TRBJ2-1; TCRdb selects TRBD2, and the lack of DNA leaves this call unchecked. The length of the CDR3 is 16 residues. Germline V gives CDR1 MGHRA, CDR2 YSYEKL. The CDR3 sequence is CASSQVQTGPYNEQFF.

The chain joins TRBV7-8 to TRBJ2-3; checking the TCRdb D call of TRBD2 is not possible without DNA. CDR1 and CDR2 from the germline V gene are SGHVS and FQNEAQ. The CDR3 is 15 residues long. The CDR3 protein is CASSITSRIPDTQYF.

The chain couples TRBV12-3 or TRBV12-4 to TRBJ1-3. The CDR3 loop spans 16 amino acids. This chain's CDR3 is CASSPKNTNSGNTIYF.

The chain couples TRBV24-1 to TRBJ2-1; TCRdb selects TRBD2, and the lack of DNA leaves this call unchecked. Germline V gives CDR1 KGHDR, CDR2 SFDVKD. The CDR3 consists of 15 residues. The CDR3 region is CATSGTQGSYNEQFF.

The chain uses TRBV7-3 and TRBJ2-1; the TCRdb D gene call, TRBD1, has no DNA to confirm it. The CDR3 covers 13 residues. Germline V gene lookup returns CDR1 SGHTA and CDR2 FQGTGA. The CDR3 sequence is CASSLTGGYEQFF.

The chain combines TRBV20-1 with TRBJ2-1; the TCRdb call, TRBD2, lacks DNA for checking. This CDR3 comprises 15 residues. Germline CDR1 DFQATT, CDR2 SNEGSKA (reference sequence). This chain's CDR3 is CSAPWAGEASNEQFF.

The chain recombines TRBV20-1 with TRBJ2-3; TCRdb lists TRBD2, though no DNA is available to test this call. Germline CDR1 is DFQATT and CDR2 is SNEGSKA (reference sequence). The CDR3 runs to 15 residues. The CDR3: CSARDRREGIDTQYF.

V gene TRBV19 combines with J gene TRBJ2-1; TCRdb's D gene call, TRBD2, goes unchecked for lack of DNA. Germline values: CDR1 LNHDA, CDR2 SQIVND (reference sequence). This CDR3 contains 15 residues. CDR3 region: CASRTSSRGLNEQFF.

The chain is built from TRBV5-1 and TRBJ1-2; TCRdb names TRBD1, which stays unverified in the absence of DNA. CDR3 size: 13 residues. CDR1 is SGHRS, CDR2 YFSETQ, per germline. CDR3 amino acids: CASSLDTGRGYTF.

CDR3 region: CASSQDRTSYNEQFF. This chain joins TRBV4-2 and TRBJ2-1. Per the germline V gene, CDR1 is LGHNA and CDR2 is YNFKEQ. The CDR3 runs 15 residues.

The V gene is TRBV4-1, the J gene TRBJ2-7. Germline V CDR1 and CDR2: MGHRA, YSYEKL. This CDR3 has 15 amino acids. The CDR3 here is CASSQELGLSYEQYF.

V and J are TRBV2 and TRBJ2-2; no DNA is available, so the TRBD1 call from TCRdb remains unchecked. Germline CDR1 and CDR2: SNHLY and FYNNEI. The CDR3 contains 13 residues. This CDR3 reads CASSDREGGELFF.

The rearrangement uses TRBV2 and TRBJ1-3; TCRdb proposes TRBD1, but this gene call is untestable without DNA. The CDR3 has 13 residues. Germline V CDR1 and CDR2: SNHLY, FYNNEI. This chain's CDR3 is CASIQGQGNTIYF.

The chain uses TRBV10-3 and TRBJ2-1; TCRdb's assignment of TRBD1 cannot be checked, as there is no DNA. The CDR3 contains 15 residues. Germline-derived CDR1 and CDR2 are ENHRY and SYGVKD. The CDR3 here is CAISRGQGANNEQFF.

CDR3 amino acids: CSVTGISTYEQYF. V is TRBV29-1 and J is TRBJ2-7; absent DNA, TCRdb's TRBD1 call cannot be checked. Germline CDR1 SQVTM, CDR2 ANQGSEA. This CDR3 has 13 residues.

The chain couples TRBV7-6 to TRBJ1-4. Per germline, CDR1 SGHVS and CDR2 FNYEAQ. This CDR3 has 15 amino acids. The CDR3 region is CASSLETATNEKLFF.

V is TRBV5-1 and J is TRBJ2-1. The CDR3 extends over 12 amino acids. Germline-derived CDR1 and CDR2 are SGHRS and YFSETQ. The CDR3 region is CASSLSKDEQFF.

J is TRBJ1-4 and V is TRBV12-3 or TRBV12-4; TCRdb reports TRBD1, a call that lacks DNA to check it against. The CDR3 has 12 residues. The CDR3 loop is CASSLPRGGLFF.

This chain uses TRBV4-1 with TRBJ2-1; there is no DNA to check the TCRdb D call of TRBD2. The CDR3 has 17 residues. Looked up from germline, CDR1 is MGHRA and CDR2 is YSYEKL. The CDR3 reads CASSQVLAGVAYNEQFF.

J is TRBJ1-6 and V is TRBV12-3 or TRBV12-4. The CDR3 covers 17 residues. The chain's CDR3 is CASSPDPTGNYNSPLHF.

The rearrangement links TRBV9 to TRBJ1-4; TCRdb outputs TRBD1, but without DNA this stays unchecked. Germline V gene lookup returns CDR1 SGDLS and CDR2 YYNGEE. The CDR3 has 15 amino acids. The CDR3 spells CASSARAATNEKLFF.